This T cell receptor (beta chain) appears in the sequencing data of a study of resident and recirculating memory T cells in vitiligo. Study summary: Epidermis came from shave biopsies of lesional and nonlesional sites, plus PBMCs.

TCRdb keeps only in-frame clones here, not all; method: immunoSEQ multiplex PCR. Here the sample spans about 76,000 clones, about 91% being singletons. This CDR3 region has 16 residues. V dropped 2 bases and J dropped 4; count of bases not matched to a gene: 4. Germline V lookup: CDR1 MNHNS, CDR2 SASEGT. The sequence came from a male donor with vitiligo. Sequences were obtained from blood. This chain links TRBV6-1 with TRBJ2-6; 8 bases fit TRBD1. Here the CDR3 reads CASSEQGAPGANVLTF. CDR3 bases: TGTGCCAGCAGTGAACAGGGGGCGCCCGGGGCCAACGTCCTGACTTTC.